This paragraph covers one TCR beta chain sequence. There is no known antigen for this receptor. One base away there is no much larger clone; base qualities are not given. The data derive from a study of CXCR4 blockade with PD-1 therapy in pancreatic cancer (dated by TCRdb to about 2019). Notes on the research overall: Multiplex immunohistochemistry and TCRbeta immunosequencing of resected pancreatic ductal adenocarcinoma were combined in the study with ex vivo slice culture in which PD-1 and CXCR4 blockade were tested. To look at intratumoral heterogeneity, the researchers TCR-sequenced two geographically distinct regions from each of 6 tumors. What the study reported, not specific to this receptor: A strong correlation was found between amino acid clone frequency and the number of distinct nucleotide rearrangements encoding each amino acid clone, suggesting convergent selection by common tumor antigens. Because only TCRbeta chains were sequenced, true antigen-specificity overlap of convergent dominant clones was left unconfirmed pending paired alpha-beta single-cell sequencing. Although tumors showed clonal expansion, with a mean productive clonality of about 0.15 compared with approximately 0.05 in healthy blood, clonality was not correlated with survival.

The archived tumor blocks came from patients who had not received neoadjuvant therapy before resection. In the preserved-tissue arm of the study, 30 to 35 surgical resection samples from over 20 previously untreated pancreatic ductal adenocarcinoma patients were used. For the resection arm, ten 5-micron curls of FFPE tumor adjacent to the multiplex immunohistochemistry slide were used for DNA extraction. Using the immunoSEQ Assay at Adaptive Biotechnologies, the researchers immunosequenced TCRbeta CDR3 regions from the extracted DNA. The paper's processing steps were these. To measure the absolute abundance of each unique TCRbeta CDR3, the sequences were collapsed and filtered. Clonality was defined as 1 minus Pielou's evenness, computed on productive in-frame rearrangements only. Regional overlap was measured by following the top 100 nucleotide rearrangements across paired samples, and the Morisita index was used to compare paired samples with unrelated samples. The immunoSEQ Rearrangement Details tool was used to assess whether nucleotide rearrangements converged onto identical amino acid sequences. Imported from immuneACCESS, the table was reduced by TCRdb to in-frame sequences with V and J called. These copies leave out some clones; in studies compared against another copy, an unresolved V gene accounts for under half, and the cause of the remainder is not known. V, J and clone size are taken as reported in that table, and D and trimming were inferred from the DNA itself. The sample has approximately 17,000 clones on record, around three quarters of them singletons. The ten largest clones add up to roughly 6% of the sample.

Sample: tumor tissue. This receptor was identified in a human donor with pancreatic ductal adenocarcinoma.

The bases are TGTGCCAGTAGTAAAGGACAGAACCTCGAATACGAGCAGTACTTC. Translated, it gives CASSKGQNLEYEQYF. Recombination connected TRBV19 to TRBJ2-7; a tentative D call is TRBD1 (6 bases match). The CDR3 holds 15 amino acids from the cysteine to the phenylalanine. Left in the record is the CDR3 DNA by itself, 45 bases read in frame from the first base. V is pared back by 4 bases and J by 4 bases, with 17 bases lying between the germline termini. CDR1 and CDR2 are drawn from the germline V gene (reference sequence): LNHDA, SQIVND.